The source of this T cell receptor beta chain is a study of response to subunit inactivated influenza vaccine. Study findings and constraints: It was suggested by the authors that few new T cells are recruited by each seasonal influenza vaccination.

A single record per CDR3 protein comes from TCRdb applying MiXCR to the RT-PCR reads. The table records hundreds of thousands of distinct CDR3 sequences, about 7.6% of them present only once. In regard to this clonotype: Its antigen is currently unknown.

Trimming stripped 6 bases from V and 4 bases from J, with 16 bases between. The CDR3 has 14 amino acids. The specimen comprised PBMCs from blood, sampled less than 30 months after vaccination. The chain has TRBV12-3 or TRBV12-4 and TRBJ2-7; D possibly matches TRBD1 or TRBD2 (5 bases each). The receptor's source is a man between 50 and 69 years old who received an inactivated influenza vaccine. In nucleotides, the CDR3 is TGTGCCAGCAGGGGGGTAGGCAGGAGTTACGAGCAGTACTTC. Residues: CASRGVGRSYEQYF.